One T cell receptor (beta chain) is described in this entry. This clone appeared once. Its specific antigen is unknown. Base qualities are missing; no much larger clone stands one base away. The data originate from a study of blood T cell repertoires in COVID-19 (dated by TCRdb to the early 2020s). A note on the overall study: Samples from collaborators originated in the United States, Italy and Spain and spanned both the acute and convalescent phases of COVID-19. The prospective study material was composed of cDNA or gDNA derived from T cells, B-cell-depleted T cells, or PBMCs. The dataset comprised deeply sampled blood TCRbeta repertoires from subjects exposed to, actively infected with, or recovered from COVID-19. The repertoires were released in a freely available public database intended as a resource for research on the immune response to SARS-CoV-2. The samples were drawn from two sources: the first 160 participants of the ongoing ImmuneRACE study, and 1,200 or so subjects contributed by 6 global collaborators. Nearly every sample came with metadata listing a de-identified subject ID, COVID-19 status, age in years and sex. Where HLA class I and class II types were available, the types were taken from metadata supplied by the sample provider, not from assay-based typing.

Via the germline V gene (reference sequence), CDR1 is LNHDA and CDR2 SQIVND. The junction shows trimming of 4 bases on V and 8 bases on J, and the gene matches do not reach 10 bases of it. The CDR3 starts with the cysteine, ends with the phenylalanine, and has 14 residues. Left in the record is the CDR3 DNA by itself, 42 bases read in frame from the first base. The study at large found these results: The amount of clinical and demographic metadata varied by source and participant and was provided uncurated.

In the prospective study, participants were roughly 18 to 89 years old, resided in 24 geographic areas of the United States, and were enrolled through a virtual design. To assign participants to cohorts, the prospective study relied on clinical history that participants themselves reported in a screening survey and a study questionnaire. Exposed participants were defined as having been in contact with someone with a PCR-confirmed or clinician-diagnosed COVID-19 case within 2 weeks of study entry. Each participant in the prospective study had whole blood, serum and a nasopharyngeal or oropharyngeal swab collected by mobile phlebotomists. Participants in the prospective study had the option to provide additional blood draws and questionnaires over a roughly 2-month period. Before DNA extraction, blood samples from the prospective study were shipped at room temperature or frozen. TCRbeta CDR3 regions were amplified from genomic DNA by means of the immunoSEQ Assay, a bias-controlled multiplex PCR. The original pipeline was this. The number of nucleated cells in each sample was estimated by amplification of reference gene primers within the assay. Sequence reads were collapsed and filtered to measure the absolute abundance of every unique TCRbeta CDR3 rearrangement. Productive Simpson clonality was computed per sample as the square root of Simpson's diversity index over productive rearrangements. The source is immuneACCESS, and TCRdb retained only in-frame sequences with V and J called. Part of the clones is not carried over; for the studies checked, unresolved V genes explain less than half of this, and the remainder is unexplained. V and J calls and clone size come straight from that table; D and trimming were deduced from the DNA. The sample records 200,000 or so clones, approximately 88% of which are singletons. The ten largest account for roughly 3.7% of the sample.

The source is a woman aged 25 to 45 who had been exposed to COVID-19. The rearrangement joined TRBV19 to TRBJ1-2; 7 bases in the junction line up with TRBD1. The sequencing input was PBMCs or T cells enriched from blood (not recorded which). The nucleotide sequence is TGTGCCAGTAGTACGACAGGGTCGACGGGAGGCTACACCTTC. Translated, this gives CASSTTGSTGGYTF.